The source of this T cell receptor beta chain is a study of shared clonotypes between healthy human individuals. Per germline, CDR1 SGHRS and CDR2 YFSETQ. The junction had 5 bases not matched to a gene; V was cut back by 4 bases and J by 7 bases. The CDR3 covers 13 residues. The naive CD8 fraction comprised CD45RO-negative cells positively selected for CCR7 and excluded terminally differentiated effector memory CD45RA+ cells. This clone was counted between two and nine times. TCRdb's table, derived via immunoSEQ multiplex PCR, lists solely in-frame clones and lacks some. The data hold 1.5 million to 2.5 million clones, with about 95% observed a single time.

The chain employs TRBV5-1 and TRBJ1-2; the match to TRBD1 covers 9 bases. The sequence was obtained from a man in his late teens or twenties in good health. Sequenced sample: naive CD8+ T cells sorted from blood. CDR3 protein: CASSLTGGAGYTF. The CDR3 DNA reads TGCGCCAGCAGCCTGACAGGGGGTGCTGGCTACACCTTC.